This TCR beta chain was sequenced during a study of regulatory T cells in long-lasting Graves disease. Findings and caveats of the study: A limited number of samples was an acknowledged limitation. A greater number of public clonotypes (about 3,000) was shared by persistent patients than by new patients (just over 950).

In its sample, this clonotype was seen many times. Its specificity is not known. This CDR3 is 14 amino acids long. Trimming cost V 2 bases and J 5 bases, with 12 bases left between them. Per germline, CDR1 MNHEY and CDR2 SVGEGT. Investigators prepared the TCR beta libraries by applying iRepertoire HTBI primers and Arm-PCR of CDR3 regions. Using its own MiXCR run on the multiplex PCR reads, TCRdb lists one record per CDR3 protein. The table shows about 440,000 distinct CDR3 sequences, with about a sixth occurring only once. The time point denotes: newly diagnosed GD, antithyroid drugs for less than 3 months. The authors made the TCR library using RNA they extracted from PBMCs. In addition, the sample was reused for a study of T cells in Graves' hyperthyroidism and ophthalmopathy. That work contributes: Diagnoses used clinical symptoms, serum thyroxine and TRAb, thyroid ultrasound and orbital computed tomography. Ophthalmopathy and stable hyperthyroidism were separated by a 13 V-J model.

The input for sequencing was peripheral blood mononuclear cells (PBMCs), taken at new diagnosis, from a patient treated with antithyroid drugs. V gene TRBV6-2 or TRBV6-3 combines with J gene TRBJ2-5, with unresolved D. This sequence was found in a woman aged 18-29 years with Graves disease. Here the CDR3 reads CASSYEIKGETQYF. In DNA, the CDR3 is TGTGCCAGCAGTTACGAGATCAAAGGGGAGACCCAGTACTTC.